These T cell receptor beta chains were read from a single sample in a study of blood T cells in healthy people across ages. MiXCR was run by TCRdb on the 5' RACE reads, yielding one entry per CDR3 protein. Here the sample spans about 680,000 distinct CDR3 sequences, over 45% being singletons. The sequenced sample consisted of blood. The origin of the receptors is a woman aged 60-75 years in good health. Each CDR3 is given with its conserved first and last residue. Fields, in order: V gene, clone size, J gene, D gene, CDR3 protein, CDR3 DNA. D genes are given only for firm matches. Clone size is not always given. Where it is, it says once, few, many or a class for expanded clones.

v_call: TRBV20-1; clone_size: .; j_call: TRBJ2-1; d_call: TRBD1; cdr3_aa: CSVTGTGQYNEQFF; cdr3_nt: TGCAGTGTTACCGGGACAGGGCAATACAATGAGCAGTTCTTC
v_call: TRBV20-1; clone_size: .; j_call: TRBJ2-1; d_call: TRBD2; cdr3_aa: CSATRLAGSHNERFF; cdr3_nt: TGCAGTGCTACTCGACTAGCGGGGTCTCACAATGAGCGGTTCTTC
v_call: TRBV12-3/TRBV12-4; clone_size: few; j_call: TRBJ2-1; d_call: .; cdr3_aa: CASRPAGQGNEQFF; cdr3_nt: TGTGCCAGCAGGCCAGCGGGCCAGGGCAATGAGCAGTTCTTC
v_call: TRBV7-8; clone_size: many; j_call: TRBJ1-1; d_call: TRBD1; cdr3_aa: CASSQGGEVNTEAFF; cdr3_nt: TGTGCCAGCAGCCAGGGGGGGGAGGTGAACACTGAAGCTTTCTTT
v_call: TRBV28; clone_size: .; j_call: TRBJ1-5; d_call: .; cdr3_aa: CASTLGHSNQPQHF; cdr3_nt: TGTGCCAGCACGCTGGGGCATAGCAATCAGCCCCAGCATTTT
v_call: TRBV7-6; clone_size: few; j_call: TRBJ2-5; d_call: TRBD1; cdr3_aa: CASSKGQGVTQYF; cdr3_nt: TGTGCCAGCAGCAAGGGACAGGGGGTGACCCAGTACTTC
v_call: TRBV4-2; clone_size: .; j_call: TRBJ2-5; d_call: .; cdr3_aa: CASSQERAILNEQYF; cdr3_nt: TGTGCCAGCAGCCAAGAGCGGGCCATACTTAATGAGCAGTACTTC
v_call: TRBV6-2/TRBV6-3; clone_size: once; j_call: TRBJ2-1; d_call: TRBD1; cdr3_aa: CASSRPGQGGYNEQFF; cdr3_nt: TGTGCCAGCAGTCGACCGGGACAGGGAGGCTACAATGAGCAGTTCTTC
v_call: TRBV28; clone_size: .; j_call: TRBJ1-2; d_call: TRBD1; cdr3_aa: CASCFQGGSGGYTF; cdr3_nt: TGTGCCAGCTGTTTTCAGGGGGGGTCCGGGGGGTACACCTTC
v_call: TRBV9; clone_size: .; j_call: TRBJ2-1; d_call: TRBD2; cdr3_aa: CASRTSGSYSEQFF; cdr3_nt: TGTGCCAGCAGGACTAGCGGGAGCTACAGTGAGCAGTTCTTC
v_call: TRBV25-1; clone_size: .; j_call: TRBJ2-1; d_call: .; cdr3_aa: CASSGWSLGSYNEQFF; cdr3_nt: TGTGCCAGCAGTGGGTGGAGTTTAGGGTCCTACAATGAGCAGTTCTTC
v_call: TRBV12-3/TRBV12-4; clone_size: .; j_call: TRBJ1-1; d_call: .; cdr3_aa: CASSWGRKNTEAFF; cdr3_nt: TGTGCCAGCAGTTGGGGACGGAAGAACACTGAAGCTTTCTTT
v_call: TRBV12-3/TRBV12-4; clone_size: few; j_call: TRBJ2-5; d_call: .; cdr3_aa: CASSLTNNEQYF; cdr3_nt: TGTGCCAGCAGTTTAACCAACAATGAGCAGTACTTC
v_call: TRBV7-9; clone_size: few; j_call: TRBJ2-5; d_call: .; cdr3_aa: CASSLIAETQYF; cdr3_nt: TGTGCCAGCAGCTTAATTGCGGAGACCCAGTACTTC
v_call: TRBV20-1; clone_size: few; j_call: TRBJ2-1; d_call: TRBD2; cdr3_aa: CSARVAGRVYNEQFF; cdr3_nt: TGCAGTGCTAGAGTAGCGGGAAGAGTCTACAATGAGCAGTTCTTC
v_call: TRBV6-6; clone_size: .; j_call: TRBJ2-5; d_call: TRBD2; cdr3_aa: CASSQLTSGSFGETQYF; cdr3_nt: TGTGCCAGCAGCCAGCTGACTAGCGGGAGTTTCGGGGAGACCCAGTACTTC
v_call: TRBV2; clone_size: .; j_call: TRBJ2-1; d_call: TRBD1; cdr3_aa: CASSGDRNQFF; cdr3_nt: TGTGCCAGCAGCGGGGACAGGAATCAGTTCTTC
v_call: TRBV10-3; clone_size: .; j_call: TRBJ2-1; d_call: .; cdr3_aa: CAISDRYEQFF; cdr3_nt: TGTGCCATCAGTGACAGGTATGAGCAGTTCTTC
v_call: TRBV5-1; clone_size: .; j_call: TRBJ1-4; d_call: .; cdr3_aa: CASSIGPATNEKLFF; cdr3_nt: TGCGCCAGCAGCATAGGTCCTGCAACTAATGAAAAACTGTTTTTT
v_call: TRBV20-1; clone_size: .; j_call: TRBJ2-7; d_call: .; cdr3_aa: CSARGVASSSYEQYF; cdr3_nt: TGCAGTGCTAGAGGCGTAGCGTCTAGCTCCTACGAGCAGTACTTC
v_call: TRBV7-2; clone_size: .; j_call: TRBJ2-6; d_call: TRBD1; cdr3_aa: CASLPGQGATGANVLTF; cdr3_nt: TGTGCCAGCCTTCCTGGACAGGGGGCGACTGGGGCCAACGTCCTGACTTTC
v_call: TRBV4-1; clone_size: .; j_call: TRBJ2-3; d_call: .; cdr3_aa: CASSQVGASGTDTQYF; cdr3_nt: TGCGCCAGCAGCCAAGTCGGGGCTAGCGGCACAGATACGCAGTATTTT
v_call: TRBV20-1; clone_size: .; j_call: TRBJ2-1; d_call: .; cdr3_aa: CSAVTEAPSSYNEQFF; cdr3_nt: TGCAGTGCTGTAACGGAGGCCCCAAGCTCCTACAATGAGCAGTTCTTC
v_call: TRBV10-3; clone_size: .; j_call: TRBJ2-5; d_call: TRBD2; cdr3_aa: CAISEASGLQETQYF; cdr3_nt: TGTGCCATCAGTGAGGCTAGCGGTCTCCAAGAGACCCAGTACTTC
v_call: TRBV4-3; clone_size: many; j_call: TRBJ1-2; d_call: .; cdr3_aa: CASSQDLQGNYGYTF; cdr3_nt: TGCGCCAGCAGCCAAGATTTACAGGGAAACTATGGCTACACCTTC
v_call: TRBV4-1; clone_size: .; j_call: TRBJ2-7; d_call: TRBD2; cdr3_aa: CASSQVTSGRYEQYF; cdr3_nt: TGCGCCAGCAGCCAAGTCACTAGCGGGAGGTACGAGCAGTACTTC
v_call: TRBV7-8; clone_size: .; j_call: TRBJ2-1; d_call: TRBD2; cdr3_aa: CASTGLAGLGEQFF; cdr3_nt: TGTGCCAGCACCGGACTAGCGGGATTGGGTGAGCAGTTCTTC
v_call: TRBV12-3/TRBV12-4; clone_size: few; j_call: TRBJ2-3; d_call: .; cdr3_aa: CASSRAQGAGTQYF; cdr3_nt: TGTGCCAGCAGTCGGGCCCAGGGAGCCGGTACGCAGTATTTT
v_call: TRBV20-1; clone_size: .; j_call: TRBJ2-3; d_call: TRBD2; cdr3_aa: CSARDPWRGGGFATDTQYF; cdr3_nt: TGCAGTGCTAGAGATCCCTGGAGGGGCGGGGGGTTTGCCACAGATACGCAGTATTTT
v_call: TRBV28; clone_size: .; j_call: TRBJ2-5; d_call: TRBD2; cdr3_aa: CASSTSGSGDETQYF; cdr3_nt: TGTGCCAGCAGCACAAGCGGGAGTGGGGATGAGACCCAGTACTTC
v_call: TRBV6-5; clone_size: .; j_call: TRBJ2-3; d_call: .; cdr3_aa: CASSYARDILDSPISDTQYF; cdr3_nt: TGTGCCAGCAGTTACGCCCGGGACATTTTGGACTCACCGATTTCAGATACGCAGTATTTT
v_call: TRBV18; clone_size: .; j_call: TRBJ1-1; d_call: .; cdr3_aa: CASLDLLFRGTEAFF; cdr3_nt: TGTGCCAGCTTAGACCTGCTGTTTAGAGGGACTGAAGCTTTCTTT
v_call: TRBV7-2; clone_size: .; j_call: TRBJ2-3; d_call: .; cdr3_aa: CASSFARFGDTQYF; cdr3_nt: TGTGCCAGCAGCTTTGCTCGCTTCGGAGATACGCAGTATTTT
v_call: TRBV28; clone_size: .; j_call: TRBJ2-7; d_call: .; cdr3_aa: CASSLTAGHSYEQYF; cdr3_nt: TGTGCCAGCAGTCTTACAGCGGGTCACTCCTACGAGCAGTACTTC
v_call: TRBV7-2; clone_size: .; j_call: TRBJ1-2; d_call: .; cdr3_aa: CASSLGRDVYGYTF; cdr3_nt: TGTGCCAGCAGCTTGGGCAGGGATGTCTATGGCTACACCTTC
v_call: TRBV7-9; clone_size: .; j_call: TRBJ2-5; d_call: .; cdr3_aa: CASSSRGGTRGTQYF; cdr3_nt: TGTGCCAGCAGCTCCAGGGGGGGAACAAGAGGGACCCAGTACTTC
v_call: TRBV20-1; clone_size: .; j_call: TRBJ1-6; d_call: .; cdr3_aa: CSARGLGDSPLHF; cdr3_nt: TGCAGTGCTAGGGGCCTGGGAGATTCACCCCTCCACTTT
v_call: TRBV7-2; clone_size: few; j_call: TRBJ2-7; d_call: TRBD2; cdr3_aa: CASSLGLAGAGYEQYF; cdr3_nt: TGTGCCAGCAGCCTGGGACTAGCGGGAGCTGGCTACGAGCAGTACTTC
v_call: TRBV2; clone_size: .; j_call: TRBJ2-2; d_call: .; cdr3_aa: CASSQRSYTGELFF; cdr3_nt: TGTGCCAGCAGTCAAAGGAGCTACACCGGGGAGCTGTTTTTT
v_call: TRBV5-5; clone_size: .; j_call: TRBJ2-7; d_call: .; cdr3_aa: CASSLDLGARPYEQYF; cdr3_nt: TGTGCCAGCAGCTTGGATTTGGGGGCTAGACCCTACGAGCAGTACTTC
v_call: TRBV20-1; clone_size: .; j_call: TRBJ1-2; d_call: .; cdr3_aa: CSAFANYGYTF; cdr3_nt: TGCAGTGCGTTCGCTAACTATGGCTACACCTTC
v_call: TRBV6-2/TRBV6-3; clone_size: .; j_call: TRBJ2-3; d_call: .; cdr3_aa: CASSYPNRGSQRSTDTQYF; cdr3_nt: TGTGCCAGCAGTTACCCAAACCGGGGGAGCCAGAGGAGCACAGATACGCAGTATTTT